This TCR beta chain was identified during a study of identical twins. Study findings and constraints: For cord blood, abundant beta clonotypes had fewer insertions, unlike memory repertoires, which showed none. The study found excess low generation probability among twin-shared out-of-frame alpha sequences.

Healthy Caucasians provided all donations. Note on this clonotype: What it binds is unknown.

After template switching added a universal primer site, the resulting cDNA carried unique molecular identifiers. TCRdb processed the 5' RACE reads anew with MiXCR; each CDR3 protein has one entry. The profile shows hundreds of thousands of distinct CDR3 sequences, roughly 10% of them singletons. This CDR3 has 14 residues. Trimming pared 6 bases from V and 1 base from J, leaving 10 bases between. CDR1 and CDR2 from the germline V gene are MRHNA and SNTAGT. The same data also contributed to another study, on yellow fever vaccine responses in identical twins.

Sequenced: CD8+ T cells sorted from blood. The TCR sequence derives from a woman aged 18-29 years in good health. This rearrangement joins TRBV6-4 to TRBJ2-1; D ambiguous. For the CDR3, the DNA is TGTGCCAGCAGCGCCGTGGGGTCCTACAATGAGCAGTTCTTC. It specifies CASSAVGSYNEQFF.